This T cell receptor beta chain comes out of a study of OX40 agonist ivuxolimab in advanced cancers. Overall study context: An agonistic anti-OX40 (CD134) antibody, ivuxolimab, was used to treat the patients. The mean age was roughly 60 years, ranging from about 23 to 85, with around four fifths of participants male. Study-level findings and limits: Expanded clones were, on average, more numerous among CD8+ T cells than CD4+.

Repertoires were generated with immunoSEQ multiplex PCR, while TCRdb's copy carries only in-frame clones and drops some. The data contain 80,000 to 100,000 clones, 85% to 95% of them singletons. As to this clone: What it binds is unknown.

The CDR3 is made up of 15 amino acids. Trimming removed 5 bases at V and 8 bases at J, with 18 bases between. CDR1 SGHVS and CDR2 FNYEAQ come from the germline V gene. This clonotype originated in an adult with an advanced solid tumor such as melanoma, head and neck, liver or kidney cancer. J is TRBJ1-4 and V is TRBV7-6; D call uncertain. This sample comprised CD4+ or CD8+ T cells sorted from blood, obtained in a trial of the OX40 agonist ivuxolimab. The CDR3 here is CASSTNMGPREKLFF. As DNA, the CDR3 is TGTGCCAGCAGCACGAACATGGGCCCTAGGGAAAAACTGTTTTTT.